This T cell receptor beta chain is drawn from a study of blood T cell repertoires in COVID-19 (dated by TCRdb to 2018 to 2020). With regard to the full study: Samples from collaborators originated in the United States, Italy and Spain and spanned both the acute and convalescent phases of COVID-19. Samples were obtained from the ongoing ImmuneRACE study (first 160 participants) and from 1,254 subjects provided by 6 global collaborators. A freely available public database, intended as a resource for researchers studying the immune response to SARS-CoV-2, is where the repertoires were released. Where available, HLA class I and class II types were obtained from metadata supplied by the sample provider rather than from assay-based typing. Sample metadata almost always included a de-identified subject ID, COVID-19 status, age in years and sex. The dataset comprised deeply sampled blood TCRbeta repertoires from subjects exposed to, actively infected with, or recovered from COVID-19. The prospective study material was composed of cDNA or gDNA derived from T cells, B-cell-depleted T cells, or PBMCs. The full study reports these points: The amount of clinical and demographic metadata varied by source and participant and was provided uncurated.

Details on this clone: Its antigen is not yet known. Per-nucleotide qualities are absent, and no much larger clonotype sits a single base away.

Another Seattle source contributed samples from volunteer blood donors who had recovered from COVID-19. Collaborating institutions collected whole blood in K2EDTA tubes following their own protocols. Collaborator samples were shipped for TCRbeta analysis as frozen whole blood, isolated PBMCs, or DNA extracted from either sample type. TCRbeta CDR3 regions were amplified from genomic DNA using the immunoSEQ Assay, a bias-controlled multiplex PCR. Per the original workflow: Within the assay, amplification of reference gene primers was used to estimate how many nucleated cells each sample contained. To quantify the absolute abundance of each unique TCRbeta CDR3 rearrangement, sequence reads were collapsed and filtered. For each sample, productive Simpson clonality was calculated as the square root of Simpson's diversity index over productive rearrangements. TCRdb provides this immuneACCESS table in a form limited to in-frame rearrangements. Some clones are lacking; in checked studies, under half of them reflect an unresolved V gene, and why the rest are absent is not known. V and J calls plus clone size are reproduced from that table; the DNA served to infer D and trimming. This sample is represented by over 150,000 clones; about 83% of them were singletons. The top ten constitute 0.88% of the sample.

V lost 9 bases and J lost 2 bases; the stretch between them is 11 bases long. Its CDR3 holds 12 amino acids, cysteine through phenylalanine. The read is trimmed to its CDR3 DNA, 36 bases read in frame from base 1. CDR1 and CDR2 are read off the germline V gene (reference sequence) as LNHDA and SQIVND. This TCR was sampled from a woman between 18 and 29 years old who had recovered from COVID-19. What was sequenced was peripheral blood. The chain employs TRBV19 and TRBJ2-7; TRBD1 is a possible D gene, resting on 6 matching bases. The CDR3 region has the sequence CASQTGPYEQYF. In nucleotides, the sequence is TGTGCCAGCCAAACAGGGCCCTACGAGCAGTACTTC.